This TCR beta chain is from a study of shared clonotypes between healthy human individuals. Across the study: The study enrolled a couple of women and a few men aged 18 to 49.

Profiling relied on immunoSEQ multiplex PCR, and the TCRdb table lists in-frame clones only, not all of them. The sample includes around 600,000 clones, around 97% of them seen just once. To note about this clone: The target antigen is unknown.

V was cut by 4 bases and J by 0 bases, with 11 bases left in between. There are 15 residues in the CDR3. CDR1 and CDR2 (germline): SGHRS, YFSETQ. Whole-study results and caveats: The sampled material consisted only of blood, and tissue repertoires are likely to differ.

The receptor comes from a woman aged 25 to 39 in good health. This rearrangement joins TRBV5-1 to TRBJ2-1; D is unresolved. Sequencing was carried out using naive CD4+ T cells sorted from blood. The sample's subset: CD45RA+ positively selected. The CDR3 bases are TGCGCCAGCAGCCTTCATCAGAGCTCCTACAATGAGCAGTTCTTC. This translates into CASSLHQSSYNEQFF. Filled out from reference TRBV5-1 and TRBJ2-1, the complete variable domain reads KAGVTQTPRYLIKTRGQQVTLSCSPISGHRSVSWYQQTPGQGLQFLFEYFSETQRNKGNFPGRFSGRQFSNSRSEMNVSTLELGDSALYLCASSLHQSSYNEQFFGPGTRLTVL.